This T cell receptor (beta chain) emerged from a study of human T cells and chemical hapten exposure. For the study at large: All patients underwent weekly scalp dosing with diphenylcyclopropenone for the full approximately 25-week study. Overall study results and limits: Alopecia was present in the donors, so their immune response may differ from healthy people's.

CDR1 SEHNR and CDR2 FQNEAQ come from the germline V gene (reference sequence). The germline V and J ends were trimmed by 1 base and 7 bases, with 8 bases remaining between them. CDR3 length equals 13 residues. The table lists this clonotype with a few counts. Its antigen is unidentified. Each CDR3 protein is one row after TCRdb ran MiXCR on the RACE reads. This sample yields around 110,000 distinct CDR3 sequences, of which 9% to 14% are seen a single time; more than 1.3% belongs to the top ten. The time point here: patch test 1, 2 weeks after DPC sensitization. Treatment here: therapeutic diphenylcyclopropenone sensitization with weekly scalp DPC. Total RNA came from unfractionated whole blood.

Sequenced material: whole blood, taken in connection with sensitization to the hapten diphenylcyclopropenone (DPC). The chain recombines TRBV7-9 with TRBJ1-5; D unresolved. The receptor was isolated from a woman aged 45-60 years with alopecia areata. Some clones in this sample may be carry-over from other donors' samples. CDR3: CASSLDGFQPQHF. The CDR3 DNA is TGTGCCAGCAGCTTAGATGGATTCCAGCCCCAGCATTTT.